This T cell receptor (beta chain) was found in a study of human T cells and chemical hapten exposure. This clonotype has a handful of counts. It was the library that attached unique molecular identifiers to individual cDNA molecules. Methods used by the authors: The median was approximately 89,000 TCRs per sample, ranging 23,224 to 690,600. From the reads, TCRdb called clonotypes with MiXCR, one entry per CDR3 protein. TCRdb, not the original authors, processed these V and J calls. The sample records 470 or so distinct CDR3 sequences, around 80% being singletons. It was from unfractionated whole blood that total RNA was extracted. Sequencing used whole blood. The TCR originated in a human donor with alopecia, or a healthy volunteer (not recorded which). Some clones in this sample may be carry-over from other donors' samples. This table probably holds off-target reads from a library built for another chain.

This chain's CDR3 is CSVRSGTDTQYF. The CDR3, as DNA: TGCAGCGTTCGGTCAGGCACAGATACGCAGTATTTT. The chain links TRBV29-1 to TRBJ2-3; the D is unclear. Germline loops: CDR1 SQVTM, CDR2 ANQGSEA. The V and J ends lost 5 bases and 1 base respectively, with 7 bases between them. The CDR3 has 12 amino acids.